This T cell receptor beta chain emerged from a study of cytomegalovirus exposure and HLA in healthy donors. Study-wide findings and caveats: Using the classifier, cytomegalovirus status was reportedly diagnosed with high specificity and sensitivity.

Points on this clone: Its antigen remains unknown.

Use of 60 Vbeta and 13 Jbeta primers characterized the PCR. Clones were sequenced by immunoSEQ multiplex PCR, and TCRdb holds only the in-frame ones, with some missing. This sample yields about 100,000 clones, of which 65% to 80% are seen a single time; around 16% belongs to the top ten. The J segment lost 0 bases and the V segment lost 5 bases, leaving 3 bases of the junction unmatched. The CDR3 contains 14 residues. From germline, CDR1 is SGHTA and CDR2 FQGNSA. The TCR comes from a young woman in good health and CMV-seropositive. V is TRBV7-2 and J is TRBJ1-2; 7 positions match TRBD1. The sequencing input was PBMCs. The CDR3 loop reads CASSKGQPNYGYTF. CDR3 coding DNA: TGTGCCAGCAGCAAGGGACAGCCTAACTATGGCTACACCTTC. The complete variable domain, with remaining parts taken from reference TRBV7-2 and TRBJ1-2, reads GAGVSQSPSNKVTEKGKDVELRCDPISGHTALYWYRQSLGQGLEFLIYFQGNSAPDKSGLPSDRFSAERTGGSVSTLTIQRTQQEDSAVYLCASSKGQPNYGYTFGSGTRLTVV.